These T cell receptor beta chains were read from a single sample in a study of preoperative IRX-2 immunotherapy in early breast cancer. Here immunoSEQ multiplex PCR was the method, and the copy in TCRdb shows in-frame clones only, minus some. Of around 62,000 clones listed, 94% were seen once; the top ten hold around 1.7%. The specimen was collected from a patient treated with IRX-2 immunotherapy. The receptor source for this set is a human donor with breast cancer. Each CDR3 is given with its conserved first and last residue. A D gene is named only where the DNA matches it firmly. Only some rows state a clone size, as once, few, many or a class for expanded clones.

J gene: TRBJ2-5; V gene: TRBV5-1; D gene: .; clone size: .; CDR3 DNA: TGCGCCAGCAGCAACGCCGGTTCGGGGCCGGGGGAGACCCAGTACTTC; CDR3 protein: CASSNAGSGPGETQYF
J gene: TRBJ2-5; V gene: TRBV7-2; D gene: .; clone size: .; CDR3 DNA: TGTGCCAGCAGCCCAGGCAACGGGTGGTGGGAGACCCAGTACTTC; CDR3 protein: CASSPGNGWWETQYF
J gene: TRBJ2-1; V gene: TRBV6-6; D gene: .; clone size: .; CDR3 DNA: TGTGCCAGCAGTTACTCGGTTGATAGCTACAATGAGCAGTTCTTC; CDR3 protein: CASSYSVDSYNEQFF
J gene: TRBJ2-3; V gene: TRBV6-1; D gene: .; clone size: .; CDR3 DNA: TGTGCCAGCGTATCGGGACTCCGTCCCACAGATACGCAGTATTTT; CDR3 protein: CASVSGLRPTDTQYF
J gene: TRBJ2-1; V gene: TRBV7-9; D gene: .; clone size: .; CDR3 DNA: TGTGCCAGCAGCTTGCTCGATCTTTGGAATGAGCAGTTCTTC; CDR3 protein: CASSLLDLWNEQFF
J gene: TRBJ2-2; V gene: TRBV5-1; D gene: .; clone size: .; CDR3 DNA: TGCGCCAGCAGCTTTTCCAGGGACACCGGGGAGCTGTTTTTT; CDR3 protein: CASSFSRDTGELFF
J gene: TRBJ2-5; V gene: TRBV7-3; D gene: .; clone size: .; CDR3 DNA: TGTGCCAGCAGCTTAACCCCCCCAGAGACCCAGTACTTC; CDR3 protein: CASSLTPPETQYF
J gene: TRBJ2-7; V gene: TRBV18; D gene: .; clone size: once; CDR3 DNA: TGTGCCAGCTCACCCTGGATGGGGGGCTCCTACGAGCAGTACTTC; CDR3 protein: CASSPWMGGSYEQYF
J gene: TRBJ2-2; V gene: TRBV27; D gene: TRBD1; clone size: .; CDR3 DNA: TGTGCCAGCAGCCGCCGGGACAGGGTTTTCACCGGGGAACTGTTTTTT; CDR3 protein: CASSRRDRVFTGELFF
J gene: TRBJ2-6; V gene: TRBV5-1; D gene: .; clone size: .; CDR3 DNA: TGCGCCAGCAGCTACCGCCAAGACTCTGGGGCCAACGTCCTGACTTTC; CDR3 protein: CASSYRQDSGANVLTF
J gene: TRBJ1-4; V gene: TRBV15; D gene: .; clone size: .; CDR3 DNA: TGTGCCACCAGCAGTACAGGGACTAATGAAAAACTGTTTTTT; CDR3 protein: CATSSTGTNEKLFF
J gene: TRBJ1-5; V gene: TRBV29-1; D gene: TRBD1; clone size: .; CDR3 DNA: TGCAGCGTTGGACAGGGGTCCGACTCAAATCAGCCCCAGCATTTT; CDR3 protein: CSVGQGSDSNQPQHF
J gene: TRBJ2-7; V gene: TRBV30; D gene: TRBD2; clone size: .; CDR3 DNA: TGTGCCTGGAGTGTACGTAGCGGGAGGTACGAGCAGTACTTC; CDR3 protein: CAWSVRSGRYEQYF
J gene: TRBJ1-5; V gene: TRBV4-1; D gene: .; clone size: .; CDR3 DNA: TGCGCCAGCAGCCAACAGGGGAATAGCAATCAGCCCCAGCATTTT; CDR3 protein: CASSQQGNSNQPQHF
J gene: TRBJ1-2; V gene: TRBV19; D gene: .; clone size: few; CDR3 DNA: TGTGCCAGTAGTCCTCCTTACGCGGGACCAGGGGGCTACACCTTC; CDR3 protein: CASSPPYAGPGGYTF
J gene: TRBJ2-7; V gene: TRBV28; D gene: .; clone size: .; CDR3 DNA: TGTGCCAGCAGTTTCCAGGGGATCTACGAGCAGTACTTC; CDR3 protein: CASSFQGIYEQYF
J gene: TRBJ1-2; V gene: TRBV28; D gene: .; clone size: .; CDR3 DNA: TGTGCCAGCAGGGCGGATGCAAACTATGGCTACACCTTC; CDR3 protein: CASRADANYGYTF
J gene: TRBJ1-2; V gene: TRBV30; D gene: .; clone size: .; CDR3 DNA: TGTGCCTGGAGTTCGACCTTTGTTTATGGCTACACCTTC; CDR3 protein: CAWSSTFVYGYTF
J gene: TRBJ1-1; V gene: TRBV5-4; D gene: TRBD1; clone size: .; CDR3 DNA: TGTGCCAGCAGCCCGGACAGGGGATTCACTGAAGCTTTCTTT; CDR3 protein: CASSPDRGFTEAFF
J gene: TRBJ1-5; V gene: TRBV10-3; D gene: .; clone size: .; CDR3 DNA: TGTGCCATCAGCTCAGGGTTAGATCAGCCCCAGCATTTT; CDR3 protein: CAISSGLDQPQHF
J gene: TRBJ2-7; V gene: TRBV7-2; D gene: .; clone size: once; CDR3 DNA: TGTGCCAGCAGCTTCTCCCTGGGGCAGTACTTC; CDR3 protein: CASSFSLGQYF
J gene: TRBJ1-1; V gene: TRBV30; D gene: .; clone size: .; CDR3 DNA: TGTGCCTGGAGTGTATACGGGAAACATGACACATGGAACACTGAAGCTTTCTTT; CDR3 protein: CAWSVYGKHDTWNTEAFF
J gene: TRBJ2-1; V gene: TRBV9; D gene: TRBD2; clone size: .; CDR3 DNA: TGTGCCAGCAGCTCGATCCCGGGACTAGCTTATGAGCAGTTCTTC; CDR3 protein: CASSSIPGLAYEQFF
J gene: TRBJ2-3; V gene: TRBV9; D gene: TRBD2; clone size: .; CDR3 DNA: TGTGCCAGCAGCGCCGGGACTAGTGCGGGAGATACGCAGTATTTT; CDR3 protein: CASSAGTSAGDTQYF
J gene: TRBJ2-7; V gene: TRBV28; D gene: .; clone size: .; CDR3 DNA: TGTGCCAGCAGTTTATCCCCTCTCCCTCTCTACGAGCAGTACTTC; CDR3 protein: CASSLSPLPLYEQYF
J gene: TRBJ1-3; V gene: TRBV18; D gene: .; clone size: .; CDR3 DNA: TGTGCCAGCTCACCATCTCCGCCAGGGCCCTCTGGAAACACCATATATTTT; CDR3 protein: CASSPSPPGPSGNTIYF
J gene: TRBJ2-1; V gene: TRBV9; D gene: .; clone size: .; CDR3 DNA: TGTGCCAGCAGCGTAGGGAATGCGGGGGCCTCCTATGAGCAGTTCTTC; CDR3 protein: CASSVGNAGASYEQFF
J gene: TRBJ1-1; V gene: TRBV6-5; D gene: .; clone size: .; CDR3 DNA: TGTGCCAGCAGTTCGGGCCACCCTGAAGCTTTCTTT; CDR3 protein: CASSSGHPEAFF
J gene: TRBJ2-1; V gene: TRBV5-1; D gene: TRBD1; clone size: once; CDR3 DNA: TGCGCCAGCAGCTTGGCCCCGGGACAGCTAAGCTCCTACAATGAGCAGTTCTTC; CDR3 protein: CASSLAPGQLSSYNEQFF
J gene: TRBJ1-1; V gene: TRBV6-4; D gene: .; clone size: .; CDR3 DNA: TGTGCCAGCAGTGACCCGATAAACAAGAACACTGAAGCTTTCTTT; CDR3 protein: CASSDPINKNTEAFF
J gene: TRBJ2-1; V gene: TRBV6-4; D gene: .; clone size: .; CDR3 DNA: TGTGCCAGCAGCCTTCGACAGGATAGTGAGCAGTTCTTC; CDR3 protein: CASSLRQDSEQFF
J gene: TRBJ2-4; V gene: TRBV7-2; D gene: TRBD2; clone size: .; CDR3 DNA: TGTGCCAGCAGCACACGAGCGGGAGGACTAGCCAAAAACATTCAGTACTTC; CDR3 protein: CASSTRAGGLAKNIQYF
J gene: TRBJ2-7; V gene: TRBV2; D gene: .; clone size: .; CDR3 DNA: TGTGCCAGCAGTCAGGGACCCTACGAGCAGTACTTC; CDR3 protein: CASSQGPYEQYF
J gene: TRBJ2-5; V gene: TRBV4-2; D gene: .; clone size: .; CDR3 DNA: TGTGCCAGCAGCCAAGAACCCCTCGCGGGGCAAGAGACCCAGTACTTC; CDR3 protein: CASSQEPLAGQETQYF
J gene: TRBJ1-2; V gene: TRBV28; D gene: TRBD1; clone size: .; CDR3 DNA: TGTGCCAGCAGCCTTGGGGACAGGGTCTATGGCTACACCTTC; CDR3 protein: CASSLGDRVYGYTF
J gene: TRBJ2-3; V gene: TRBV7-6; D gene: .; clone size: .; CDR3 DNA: TGTGCCAGCAGCTACGTGACTAGCACAGATACGCAGTATTTT; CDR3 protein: CASSYVTSTDTQYF
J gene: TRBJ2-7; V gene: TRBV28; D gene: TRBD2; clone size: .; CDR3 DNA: TGTGCCAGCAGACCAGCGGGAGGGCCCTACGAGCAGTACTTC; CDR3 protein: CASRPAGGPYEQYF
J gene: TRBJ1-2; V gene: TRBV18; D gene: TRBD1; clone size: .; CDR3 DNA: TGTGCCAGCTCACCGAAAGGACAGGGTTGGTTGAAAGGCTACACCTTC; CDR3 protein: CASSPKGQGWLKGYTF
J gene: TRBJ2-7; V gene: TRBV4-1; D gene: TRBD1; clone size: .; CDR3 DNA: TGCGCCAGCAGCCTCCAGGGGGCTGGCGAGCAGTACTTC; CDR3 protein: CASSLQGAGEQYF
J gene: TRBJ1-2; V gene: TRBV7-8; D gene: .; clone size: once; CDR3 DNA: TGTGCCAGCAGCTTGGGGTCAGGGAACTATGGCTACACCTTC; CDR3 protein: CASSLGSGNYGYTF
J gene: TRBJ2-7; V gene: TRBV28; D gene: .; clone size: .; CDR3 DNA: TGTGCCAGCAGTTTAGTCAGCCAGGTCTACGAGCAGTACTTC; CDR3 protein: CASSLVSQVYEQYF
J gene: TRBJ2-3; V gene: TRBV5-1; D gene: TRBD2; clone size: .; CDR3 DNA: TGCGCCAGCCGAGGACTAGCGGGGAAAACAGATACGCAGTATTTT; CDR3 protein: CASRGLAGKTDTQYF
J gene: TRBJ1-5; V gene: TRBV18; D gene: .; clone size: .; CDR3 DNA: TGTGCCAGCTCATCGTCTGGGACGGGGGGGAGTCAGCCCCAGCATTTT; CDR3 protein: CASSSSGTGGSQPQHF
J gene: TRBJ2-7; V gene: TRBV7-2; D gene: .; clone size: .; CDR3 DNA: TGTGCCAGCAACGAGAGGGGGACCTGGTGGGACGAGCAGTACTTC; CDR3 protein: CASNERGTWWDEQYF
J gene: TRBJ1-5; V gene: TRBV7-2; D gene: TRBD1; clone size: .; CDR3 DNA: TGTGCCAGCAGCTTAAGCTTAACAGGGGATAATCAGCCCCAGCATTTT; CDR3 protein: CASSLSLTGDNQPQHF
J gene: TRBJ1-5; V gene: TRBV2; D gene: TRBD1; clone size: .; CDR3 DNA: TGTGCCAGCAGGCGGGCAGGGGGTGGGAACGAGCCCCAGCATTTT; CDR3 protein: CASRRAGGGNEPQHF
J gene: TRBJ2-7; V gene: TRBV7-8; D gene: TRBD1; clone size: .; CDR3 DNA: TGTGCCAGCAGCTTTTACCACGCAGGGGGCAGGTCCTACGAGCAGTACTTC; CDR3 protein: CASSFYHAGGRSYEQYF